These 4 T cell receptor beta chains originate from one sample sequenced in a study of blood T cell repertoires in COVID-19. Profiled with immunoSEQ multiplex PCR; TCRdb holds only in-frame clones, not every one. Of 130,000 to 150,000 clones listed, approximately 81% are singletons. Sequences were obtained from PBMCs or T cells enriched from blood (not recorded which). The origin of the receptors is a man aged 40-49 years with acute COVID-19.

The chain employs TRBV5-1 and TRBJ1-1; D might be TRBD1 (5 bases). CDR1 and CDR2 from the germline V gene are SGHRS and YFSETQ. This CDR3 has 16 residues. V was cut by 0 bases and J by 0 bases, with 12 bases left in between. The CDR3 sequence is CASSLAEQAMNTEAFF. The DNA for the CDR3 is TGCGCCAGCAGCTTGGCCGAACAGGCCATGAACACTGAAGCTTTCTTT.

The chain recombines TRBV28 with TRBJ2-3; D gene ambiguous. The ends were cut back, 5 bases at V and 2 bases at J, with 8 bases in the middle. This CDR3 has 13 residues. Germline V CDR1 and CDR2: MDHEN, SYDVKM. In nucleotides, the CDR3 is TGTGCCAGCAGTCTGCAAGCCACAGATACGCAGTATTTT. Residues: CASSLQATDTQYF.

The chain joins TRBV5-1 to TRBJ2-1; 7 positions agree with TRBD2. The CDR3 is made up of 16 amino acids. Germline assignment: CDR1 SGHRS and CDR2 YFSETQ. Losses at the gene ends were 0 bases for V and 5 bases for J; bases not matched to a gene: 8. In nucleotides, the CDR3 is TGCGCCAGCAGCTTGGCCGGGGAGGGCCCTCACAATGAGCAGTTCTTC. This codes for CASSLAGEGPHNEQFF.

The chain combines TRBV7-8 with TRBJ2-3, with D tentatively TRBD1 (6 bases). In germline, CDR1 is SGHVS, CDR2 FQNEAQ. This CDR3 comprises 15 residues. The V end was cut by 1 base, the J end by 6 bases, with 14 bases between. In DNA, the CDR3 is TGTGCCAGCAGCTTAGGGGCGATGGGGGCGGATACGCAGTATTTT. It is translated as CASSLGAMGADTQYF.